What follows is one TCR beta chain and its context. What it binds is unknown. This specimen comes from a study of graft-versus-host responses after intestinal transplantation. Across the study: Recipients had transplants, and these were multivisceral, liver-intestinal, or isolated intestinal. All recipients were given anti-thymocyte globulin induction, and tacrolimus and steroids were then administered for about three years. The study, taken as a whole, reports: Elevated graft-versus-host to host-versus-graft clonal ratios in allografts were recorded for patients with graft-donor T cell macrochimerism. Circulating GvH clones peaking coincided with falling HvG clones soon after transplant.

Measured with immunoSEQ multiplex PCR; TCRdb has only the in-frame clones, and not every one. The data contain just under 55,000 clones, 75% to 95% of them seen just once; the ten biggest clones take up approximately 5.5%. The CDR3 spans 14 residues. CDR1 SEHNR and CDR2 FQNEAQ come from the germline V gene (reference sequence). V shed 4 bases, J shed 13 bases, and the junction held 9 bases outside the gene matches. The source is a human patient who received an intestinal transplant, so some T cells may come from the graft donor. The rearrangement links TRBV7-9 to TRBJ1-6; 8 bases agree with TRBD1. Specimen: PBMCs, collected 662 days after intestinal transplant. CDR3 amino acids: CASSSDRDVGPLHF. For the CDR3, the DNA is TGTGCCAGCAGCTCGGACAGGGACGTCGGGCCCCTCCACTTT. Full variable domain (outside the CDR3, taken from reference TRBV7-9 and TRBJ1-6): DTGVSQNPRHKITKRGQNVTFRCDPISEHNRLYWYRQTLGQGPEFLTYFQNEAQLEKSRLLSDRFSAERPKGSFSTLEIQRTEQGDSAMYLCASSSDRDVGPLHFGNGTRLTVT.